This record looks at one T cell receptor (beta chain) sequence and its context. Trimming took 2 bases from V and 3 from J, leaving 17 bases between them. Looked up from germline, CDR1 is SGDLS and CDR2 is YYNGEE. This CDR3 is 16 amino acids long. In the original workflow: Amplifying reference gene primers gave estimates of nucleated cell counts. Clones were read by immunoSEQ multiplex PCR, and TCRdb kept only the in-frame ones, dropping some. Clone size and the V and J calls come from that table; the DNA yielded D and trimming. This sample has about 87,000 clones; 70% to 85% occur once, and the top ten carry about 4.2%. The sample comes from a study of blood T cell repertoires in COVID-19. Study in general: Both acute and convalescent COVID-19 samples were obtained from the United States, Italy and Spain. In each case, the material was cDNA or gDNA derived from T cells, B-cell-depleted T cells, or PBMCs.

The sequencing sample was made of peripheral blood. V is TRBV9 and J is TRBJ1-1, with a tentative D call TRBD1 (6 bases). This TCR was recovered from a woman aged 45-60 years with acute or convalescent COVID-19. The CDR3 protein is CASSVGGGRGDTEAFF. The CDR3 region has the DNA TGTGCCAGCAGCGTGGGTGGGGGCAGGGGAGACACTGAAGCTTTCTTT.